This T cell receptor (beta chain) was recovered during a study of control samples from healthy donors and cancer patients (dated by TCRdb to the early 2020s). Library prep was done by the immunoSEQ multiplex PCR assay. TCRdb re-hosts the immuneACCESS table, in-frame sequences only. Its copies lack some clones; in the studies checked, an unresolved V gene accounts for under half of them, and the cause for the rest is not known. For this sample there are 40,000 to 55,000 clones; about three quarters appear just once. The biggest ten clones account for under 20% of the sample. Trimming costs V 3 bases and J 8 bases, and their ends lie 12 bases apart. CDR3 length: 13 amino acids, cysteine to phenylalanine. Of all the DNA, just the CDR3 is kept, 39 bases in frame from base 1. The germline V gene sets CDR1 to KGHDR and CDR2 to SFDVKD. In the case of this clone: The antigen it recognizes is unknown. It has no much larger one-base neighbor in the sample; base qualities were not kept.

The rearranged segments are TRBV24-1 and TRBJ1-2; no D gene is confidently identified. Sequences were obtained from formalin-fixed, paraffin-embedded tissue. The sequence derives from a male donor with melanoma. CDR3 protein: CATSDLQRNGYTF. DNA sequence: TGTGCCACCAGTGATCTACAGAGGAACGGCTACACCTTC.